A selection of T cell receptor beta chains follows, all from one sample in a study of OX40 agonist ivuxolimab in advanced cancers. TCRdb's copy holds only in-frame clones and misses some; the assay was immunoSEQ multiplex PCR. The data hold roughly 87,000 clones, with about 90% observed a single time. The starting material was CD4+ or CD8+ T cells sorted from blood, obtained in a trial of the OX40 agonist ivuxolimab. Every receptor here comes from an adult with an advanced solid tumor such as melanoma, head and neck, liver or kidney cancer. The CDR3 runs from the conserved cysteine through the conserved F or W. A D gene is named only where the DNA matches it firmly. Rows may omit the clone size; those that give it use once, few, many or a size class.

CDR3nt,CDR3aa,v_gene,j_gene,abundance,d_gene
TGCAGCGTGGACAAGAACACTGAAGCTTTCTTT,CSVDKNTEAFF,TRBV29-1,TRBJ1-1,-,-
TGTGCCAGCAGCCCCCGTAGCGGGGTAGCCAAAAACATTCAGTACTTC,CASSPRSGVAKNIQYF,TRBV7-2,TRBJ2-4,-,TRBD2
TGTGCCAGCAGCTCTAGCGGCCCCACAGATACGCAGTATTTT,CASSSSGPTDTQYF,TRBV11-2,TRBJ2-3,-,TRBD2
TGTGCCACCAGCTATGCAGATACGCAGTATTTT,CATSYADTQYF,TRBV15,TRBJ2-3,once,-
TGTGCCTGGAGTGTTGACCGGGATCAGCCCCAGCATTTT,CAWSVDRDQPQHF,TRBV30,TRBJ1-5,few,-
TGTGCCAGCAGTCACCACCCGTCGGGGGGGAGAAACACTGAAGCTTTCTTT,CASSHHPSGGRNTEAFF,TRBV27,TRBJ1-1,once,-
TGTGCCAGCAGTTCCTTACTAGCGGGAGGGCACTACAATGAGCAGTTCTTC,CASSSLLAGGHYNEQFF,TRBV28,TRBJ2-1,-,TRBD2
TGTGCCAGCAGTTTACTGGGGGGAAACATTCAGTACTTC,CASSLLGGNIQYF,TRBV28,TRBJ2-4,-,-
TGTGCCAGCAGTTTATTGGTTGATCGGGATCAGCCCCAGCATTTT,CASSLLVDRDQPQHF,TRBV28,TRBJ1-5,-,-
TGTGCCAGCAGTGTCGACTCTGGAAACACCATATATTTT,CASSVDSGNTIYF,TRBV6-5,TRBJ1-3,once,-
TGTGCCATCATGCCCGCGGAGGGAGTAGTCTACAATGAGCAGTTCTTC,CAIMPAEGVVYNEQFF,TRBV10-3,TRBJ2-1,-,-
TGTGCCAGCAGTTCCCGGGACAGGGTGGGAGATACGCAGTATTTT,CASSSRDRVGDTQYF,TRBV28,TRBJ2-3,-,TRBD1
TGTGCCACCAGCAGCACCCCCCTCTCCTACGAGCAGTACTTC,CATSSTPLSYEQYF,TRBV15,TRBJ2-7,-,-
TGCGCCAGCAGCCAGCGTTTCGCCGGGTCCTCTAATGAAAAACTGTTTTTT,CASSQRFAGSSNEKLFF,TRBV4-3,TRBJ1-4,-,-
TGTGCCAGCTCACCCTCTAAAGATACGCAGTATTTT,CASSPSKDTQYF,TRBV18,TRBJ2-3,few,-
TGCGCCAGCAAACCCCTTGGGCCGAACACTGAAGCTTTCTTT,CASKPLGPNTEAFF,TRBV5-1,TRBJ1-1,-,-
TGTGCCAGCAGCCCCATCTACGAGCAGTACTTC,CASSPIYEQYF,TRBV7-9,TRBJ2-7,-,-
TGTGCCAGCAGCTTAGTTGTAGGAGTAGCTTCACCCCTCCACTTT,CASSLVVGVASPLHF,TRBV7-2,TRBJ1-6,-,-
TGTGCCAGCAGCAAAGAGTCCATATATTTT,CASSKESIYF,TRBV21-1,TRBJ1-3,-,-
TGTGCCTGGAGGTCCGGGGCCACTGAAGCTTTCTTT,CAWRSGATEAFF,TRBV30,TRBJ1-1,-,-
TGTGCCAGCAGCCTGGGACTAGCGGACACAGATACGCAGTATTTT,CASSLGLADTDTQYF,TRBV7-9,TRBJ2-3,-,TRBD2
TGCGCCAGCAGCCGGGGGCCACAGGCTCAGCCCCAGCATTTT,CASSRGPQAQPQHF,TRBV4-1,TRBJ1-5,-,-
TGCGCCAGCAGCTTTCAAGAGACCCAGTACTTC,CASSFQETQYF,TRBV5-1,TRBJ2-5,-,-
TGTGCCTGGAGTGTACTCGGACCTTCCGGGGAGCTGTTTTTT,CAWSVLGPSGELFF,TRBV30,TRBJ2-2,-,-
TGTGCCAGCAGCTGGTACCGGGACCGGGGTCAGTATTTT,CASSWYRDRGQYF,TRBV13,TRBJ1-3,-,-
TGTGCCAGCAGTCCTACCAGCACAGATACGCAGTATTTT,CASSPTSTDTQYF,TRBV5-6,TRBJ2-3,-,-
TGTGCCAGCAGACATGGAGGGACTGAAGCTTTCTTT,CASRHGGTEAFF,TRBV7-3,TRBJ1-1,-,-
TGTGCCAGCTCCAGGGTCCCATTAGGCAATCAGCCCCAGCATTTT,CASSRVPLGNQPQHF,TRBV6-1,TRBJ1-5,-,-
TGTGCCAGTAGTATATTTCCGGGACAGGACTATGGCTACACCTTC,CASSIFPGQDYGYTF,TRBV19,TRBJ1-2,once,TRBD1
TGCGCCAGCAGCCAAGAGGTCGGGGAGCTGTTTTTT,CASSQEVGELFF,TRBV4-3,TRBJ2-2,-,-
TGTGCCAGCAGTGACCTCTTAGCGGGAGTGGCGTTCTTC,CASSDLLAGVAFF,TRBV2,TRBJ2-1,-,TRBD2
TGTGCCAGCAGTTACTTTCTGGGTCAAGATACGCAGTATTTT,CASSYFLGQDTQYF,TRBV6-5,TRBJ2-3,-,-
TGTGCCAGCAGTAGGGAGGGGCTCCTTGGGAACACTGAAGCTTTCTTT,CASSREGLLGNTEAFF,TRBV5-4,TRBJ1-1,-,-
TGCGCCAGCAGCTTCACTGACAGAGGGACCGGGGAGCTGTTTTTT,CASSFTDRGTGELFF,TRBV5-1,TRBJ2-2,-,-
TGCAGCGTTGATCTTGGGACAGGGTGGAATGAGCAGTTCTTC,CSVDLGTGWNEQFF,TRBV29-1,TRBJ2-1,-,TRBD1
TGTGCCATCGGGTTGGGAGGGAACACAGATACGCAGTATTTT,CAIGLGGNTDTQYF,TRBV10-3,TRBJ2-3,-,TRBD2
TGTGCCAGCAGCCTCGGGACAGGGGCGGTAGGCAATCAGCCCCAGCATTTT,CASSLGTGAVGNQPQHF,TRBV7-9,TRBJ1-5,-,TRBD1
TGTGCCTGGAGGGTACAGGGGGCTAGCGGATACAATGAGCAGTTCTTC,CAWRVQGASGYNEQFF,TRBV30,TRBJ2-1,-,TRBD1
TGTGCCAGCAGTTTACCCTTACCCTCTGGAAACACCATATATTTT,CASSLPLPSGNTIYF,TRBV28,TRBJ1-3,-,-
TGTGCCAGCGCCGGGACAGGGAGTACAGATACGCAGTATTTT,CASAGTGSTDTQYF,TRBV28,TRBJ2-3,-,TRBD1
TGTGCCAGCAGCTTAAGGGGCGAATCCTCCTACAATGAGCAGTTCTTC,CASSLRGESSYNEQFF,TRBV11-2,TRBJ2-1,-,-